This TCR beta chain is drawn from a study of blood T cell repertoires in COVID-19. Study background: Samples representing acute and convalescent COVID-19 were sourced from the United States, Italy and Spain. Sources were T cells, B-cell-depleted T cells, or PBMCs; the material itself was cDNA or gDNA.

The V end was cut by 0 bases, the J end by 2 bases, with 9 bases between. This CDR3 has 14 residues. Germline values: CDR1 SGDLS, CDR2 YYNGEE. Original analysis: The authors estimated nucleated cell counts from reference gene primer amplification. Here immunoSEQ multiplex PCR was the method, and the copy in TCRdb shows in-frame clones only, minus some. V, J and clone size were drawn from that table, and D and trimming were deduced from the DNA. This sample has around 62,000 clones, with roughly 85% found just once. This clone was seen a handful of times. The sequenced sample consisted of peripheral blood. The TCR was taken from a man between 50 and 59 years old with acute or convalescent COVID-19. V is TRBV9 and J is TRBJ2-7; D might be TRBD1 (5 bases). The CDR3 reads CASSVGAGTYEQYF. The CDR3, as DNA: TGTGCCAGCAGCGTAGGGGCAGGGACCTACGAGCAGTACTTC.